Following are 2 T cell receptor beta chains from one sample sequenced in a study of CD8+ T cells in alopecia areata. Following extraction, RNA underwent reverse transcription to cDNA, which served as the sequencing template. Libraries were prepared by immunoSEQ multiplex PCR; TCRdb keeps only in-frame clonotypes and omits some of them. This table holds a few hundred thousand clones, 35% to 45% found once. Specified treatment: oral pan-JAK inhibitor, 5-10 mg twice daily. This specimen was CD4+ T cells sorted from blood, taken between weeks 30 and 35, from a patient treated with tofacitinib. These receptors came from a human donor with alopecia areata.

This clone appeared once. The rearrangement links TRBV9 to TRBJ2-2; perhaps D is TRBD1 or TRBD2 (5 bases each). CDR1 and CDR2 from the germline V gene are SGDLS and YYNGEE. The CDR3 loop spans 15 amino acids. V was trimmed by 6 bases and J by 0 bases, leaving 12 bases between them. The CDR3 DNA follows: TGTGCCAGCAATCGGGGCAGGACGAACACCGGGGAGCTGTTTTTT. This codes for CASNRGRTNTGELFF.

The chain combines TRBV5-1 with TRBJ2-1, with TRBD2 matching 10 bases. Germline V lookup: CDR1 SGHRS, CDR2 YFSETQ. After removal of 3 bases from V and 2 bases from J, the junction contained 2 bases not matched to a gene. The CDR3 extends over 15 amino acids. The CDR3 sequence is CASSSLAGAYNEQFF. The CDR3 region has the DNA TGCGCCAGCAGCTCTCTAGCGGGGGCCTACAATGAGCAGTTCTTC.